This T cell receptor (beta chain) is drawn from a study of T cells in tuberculosis. Time point: new active TB diagnosis, blood taken before or within 7 days of starting treatment. This CDR3 comprises 13 residues. With 5 bases clipped from V and 5 bases from J, the junction kept 5 bases outside the gene matches. Germline CDR1 is MNHEY and CDR2 is SMNVEV (reference sequence). Some clones are missing from TCRdb's copy, which holds only in-frame ones; the method was immunoSEQ multiplex PCR. The profile covers roughly 30,000 clones, with 86% appearing a single time and approximately 4.7% taken by the ten largest.

This TCR came from an adult with tuberculosis. The chain couples TRBV27 to TRBJ2-7; 8 bases line up with TRBD1. This material consisted of PBMCs, taken at tuberculosis diagnosis. CDR3 loop: CASSPDRGNEQYF. CDR3 DNA sequence: TGTGCCAGCAGTCCCGACAGGGGCAACGAGCAGTACTTC.